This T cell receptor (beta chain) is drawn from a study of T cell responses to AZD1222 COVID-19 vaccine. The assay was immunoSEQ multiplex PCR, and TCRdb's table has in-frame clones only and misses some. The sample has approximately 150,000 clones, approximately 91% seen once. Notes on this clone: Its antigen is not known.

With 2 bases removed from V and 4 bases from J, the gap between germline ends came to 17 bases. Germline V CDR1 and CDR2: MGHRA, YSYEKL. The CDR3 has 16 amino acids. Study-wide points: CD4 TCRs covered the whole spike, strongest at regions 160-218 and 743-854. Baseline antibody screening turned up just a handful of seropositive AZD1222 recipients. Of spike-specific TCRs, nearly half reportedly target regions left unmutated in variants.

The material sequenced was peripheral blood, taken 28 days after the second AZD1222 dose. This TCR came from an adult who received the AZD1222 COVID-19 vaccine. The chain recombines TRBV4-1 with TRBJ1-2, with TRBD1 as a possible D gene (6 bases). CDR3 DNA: TGCGCCAGCAGCCAAACTGCAGGGGATTTGGGCTATGGCTACACCTTC. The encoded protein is CASSQTAGDLGYGYTF.